The present T cell receptor beta chain was sequenced within a study of OX40 agonist ivuxolimab in advanced cancers. Study-wide background: Age averaged around 58 years (range about 23 to 85), and around 87% were male.

If patients had autoimmune disease history or systemic immunosuppression, they were excluded. Measured with immunoSEQ multiplex PCR; TCRdb has only the in-frame clones, and not every one. The repertoire holds 25,000 to 35,000 clones, approximately 86% seen once, with around 33% in the top ten. The TCR was taken from an adult with an advanced solid tumor such as melanoma, head and neck, liver or kidney cancer. The specimen was CD4+ or CD8+ T cells sorted from blood, collected in a trial of the OX40 agonist ivuxolimab.

For the CDR3, the DNA is TGCGCCAGCAGCTTGGTCCTTGGGTCTAGTGAGCAGTTCTTC. This gives the protein CASSLVLGSSEQFF. The chain links TRBV5-1 to TRBJ2-1; D gene unclear. Germline values: CDR1 SGHRS, CDR2 YFSETQ. Deletions cut 0 bases from V and 9 bases from J, with 13 bases between. This CDR3 has 14 residues.